This TCR beta chain emerged from a study of blood T cell repertoires in COVID-19. Study-level background: Samples representing acute and convalescent COVID-19 were sourced from the United States, Italy and Spain. T cells, B-cell-depleted T cells, or PBMCs provided the cDNA or gDNA that served as material.

Repertoires were generated with immunoSEQ multiplex PCR, while TCRdb's copy carries only in-frame clones and drops some. The table records some 300,000 clones, over 75% of them present only once. The CDR3 has 19 amino acids. V was trimmed by 3 bases and J by 0 bases, leaving 21 bases between them. From germline, CDR1 is LNHNV and CDR2 YYDKDF (reference sequence). Clinical history as reported by participants underpinned cohort assignment. Each recovered donor of Cohort 3 presented with two negative PCRs, clearance, or symptom resolution. Sequences were obtained from PBMCs or T cells enriched from blood (not recorded which). The chain uses TRBV15 and TRBJ2-1; perhaps TRBD2 as D (6 bases). This receptor was identified in a middle-aged woman who had recovered from COVID-19. In DNA, the CDR3 is TGTGCCACCAGCAGCGTATCGCCCCCTAGCGTAAGCTCCTACAATGAGCAGTTCTTC. Its protein product is CATSSVSPPSVSSYNEQFF.